The rows below give T cell receptor beta chains drawn from one sample of a study of control samples from healthy donors and cancer patients. Clones were read by immunoSEQ multiplex PCR, and TCRdb kept only the in-frame ones, dropping some. The ten top clones account for 2.2%, within a sample of 150,000 to 200,000 clones. The sequenced sample consisted of blood. Every receptor here comes from a woman aged 25-40 years in good health. Each CDR3 is given with its conserved first and last residue. The order of the fields is D gene, J gene, V gene, CDR3 protein, CDR3 DNA. The D gene is left open where the match is weak.

-	TRBJ1-4	TRBV28	CASSLRARDEKLFF	TGTGCCAGCAGCCTTAGGGCCAGGGATGAAAAACTGTTTTTT
-	TRBJ2-7	TRBV6-5	CATLSGDFYEQYF	TGTGCCACGCTCTCGGGGGATTTCTACGAGCAGTACTTC
-	TRBJ1-1	TRBV11-1	CASSFGGGNTEAFF	TGTGCCAGCAGCTTTGGGGGAGGGAACACTGAAGCTTTCTTT
-	TRBJ2-7	TRBV7-9	CASTSQGRAYEQYF	TGTGCCAGCACCTCTCAGGGGCGCGCCTACGAGCAGTACTTC
TRBD2	TRBJ2-7	TRBV27	CASSLDVGGFYEQYF	TGTGCCAGCAGTCTGGACGTGGGGGGGTTCTACGAGCAGTACTTC
-	TRBJ1-2	TRBV19	CASSIPRPNYGYTF	TGTGCCAGTAGTATACCCAGACCTAACTATGGCTACACCTTC
-	TRBJ1-4	TRBV4-1	CASSQEGKGQKLFF	TGCGCCAGCAGCCAAGAGGGTAAAGGGCAGAAACTGTTTTTT
-	TRBJ1-6	TRBV5-6	CASSLLTESRNSPLHF	TGTGCCAGCAGCTTGTTGACAGAGTCGAGGAATTCACCCCTCCACTTT
-	TRBJ1-2	TRBV9	CASSVAGKGDGYGYTF	TGTGCCAGCAGCGTAGCTGGGAAAGGGGATGGCTATGGCTACACCTTC
TRBD2	TRBJ2-3	TRBV10-1	CASSEDSLTSGGTDTQYF	TGCGCCAGCAGTGAGGACTCGCTGACTAGCGGGGGGACCGATACGCAGTATTTT
-	TRBJ1-1	TRBV28	CASSFGGIRTEAFF	TGTGCCAGCAGTTTTGGGGGAATTCGCACTGAAGCTTTCTTT
TRBD2	TRBJ2-5	TRBV3-1/TRBV3-2	CASSQWVGGARETQYF	TGTGCCAGCAGCCAATGGGTCGGGGGGGCAAGGGAGACCCAGTACTTC
-	TRBJ2-1	TRBV27	CASSLFGQGDEQFF	TGTGCCAGCAGTTTATTCGGGCAGGGCGATGAGCAGTTCTTC
TRBD2	TRBJ2-3	TRBV19	CASSIEPPTRASGGSTDTQYF	TGTGCCAGTAGTATAGAGCCCCCAACCCGAGCTAGCGGGGGAAGCACAGATACGCAGTATTTT
-	TRBJ2-7	TRBV23-1	CASSQSPRRGNYEQYF	TGCGCCAGCAGTCAATCTCCCCGACGGGGGAACTACGAGCAGTACTTC
-	TRBJ1-4	TRBV5-8	CASSFMKNEKLFF	TGTGCCAGCAGTTTTATGAAAAATGAAAAACTGTTTTTT
-	TRBJ1-1	TRBV5-1	CASNPGGYMNTEAFF	TGCGCCAGCAACCCGGGAGGCTATATGAACACTGAAGCTTTCTTT
-	TRBJ1-2	TRBV4-2	CASSQDSGTYYGYTF	TGTGCCAGCAGCCAAGATAGCGGGACATACTATGGCTACACCTTC